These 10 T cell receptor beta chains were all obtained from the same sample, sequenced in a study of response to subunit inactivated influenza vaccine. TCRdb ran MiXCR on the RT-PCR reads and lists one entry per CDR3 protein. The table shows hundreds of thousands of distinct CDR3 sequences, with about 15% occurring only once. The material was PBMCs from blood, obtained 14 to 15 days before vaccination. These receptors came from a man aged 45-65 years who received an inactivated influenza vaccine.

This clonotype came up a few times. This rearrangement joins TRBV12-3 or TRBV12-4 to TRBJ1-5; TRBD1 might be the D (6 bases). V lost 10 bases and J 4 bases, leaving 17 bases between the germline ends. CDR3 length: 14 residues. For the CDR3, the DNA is TGTGCCATAAGTAGTGGGGGGCATAATCAGCCCCAGCATTTT. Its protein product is CAISSGGHNQPQHF.

The CDR3: CASSFDRGGLTDTQYF. CDR3 in DNA: TGTGCCAGCAGCTTCGACAGGGGGGGCCTTACAGATACGCAGTATTTT. V is TRBV7-9 and J is TRBJ2-3; 9 bases are shared with TRBD1. CDR1 is SEHNR, CDR2 FQNEAQ, per germline (reference sequence). V was pared by 3 bases and J by 3 bases, with 7 bases of the junction left unmatched. The CDR3 is 16 amino acids.

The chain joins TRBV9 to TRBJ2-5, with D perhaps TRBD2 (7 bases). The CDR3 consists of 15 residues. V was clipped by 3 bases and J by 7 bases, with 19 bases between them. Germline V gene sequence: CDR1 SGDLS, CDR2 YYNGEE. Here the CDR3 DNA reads TGTGCCAGCAGCGGGACTAGAGGGGGAAGTATGACCCAGTACTTC. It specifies CASSGTRGGSMTQYF.

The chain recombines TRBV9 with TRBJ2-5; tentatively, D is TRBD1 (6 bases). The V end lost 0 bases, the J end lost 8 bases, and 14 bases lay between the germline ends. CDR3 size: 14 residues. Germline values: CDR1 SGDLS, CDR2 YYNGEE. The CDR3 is CASSVGTALDTQYF. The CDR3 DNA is TGTGCCAGCAGCGTAGGGACAGCGTTGGACACCCAGTACTTC.

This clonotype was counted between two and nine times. CDR3 in DNA: TGTGCCAGCAGTTCCGACAGGGGGAGAGCTTTCTTT. Translating gives CASSSDRGRAFF. The V and J genes are TRBV28 and TRBJ1-1; 9 bases are a match to TRBD1. This CDR3 spans 12 amino acids. The germline CDR1 and CDR2 sequences are MDHEN and SYDVKM. The junction had 4 bases not matched to a gene; V was cut back by 4 bases and J by 10 bases.

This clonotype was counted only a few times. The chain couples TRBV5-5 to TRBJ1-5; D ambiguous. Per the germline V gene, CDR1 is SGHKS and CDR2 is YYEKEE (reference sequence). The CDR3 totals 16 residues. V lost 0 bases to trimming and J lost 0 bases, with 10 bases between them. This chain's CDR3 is CASSLETEYSNQPQHF. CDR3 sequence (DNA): TGTGCCAGCAGCTTGGAGACCGAATATAGCAATCAGCCCCAGCATTTT.

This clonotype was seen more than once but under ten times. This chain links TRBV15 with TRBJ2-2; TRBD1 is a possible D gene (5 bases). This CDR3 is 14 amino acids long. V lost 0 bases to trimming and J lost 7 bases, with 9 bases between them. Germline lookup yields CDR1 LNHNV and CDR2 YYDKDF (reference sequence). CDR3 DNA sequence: TGTGCCACCAGCAGAGAACAGGCGGTCGGGGAGCTGTTTTTT. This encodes CATSREQAVGELFF. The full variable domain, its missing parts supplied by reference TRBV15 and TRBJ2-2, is DAMVIQNPRYQVTQFGKPVTLSCSQTLNHNVMYWYQQKSSQAPKLLFHYYDKDFNNEADTPDNFQSRRPNTSFCFLDIRSPGLGDTAMYLCATSREQAVGELFFGEGSRLTVL.

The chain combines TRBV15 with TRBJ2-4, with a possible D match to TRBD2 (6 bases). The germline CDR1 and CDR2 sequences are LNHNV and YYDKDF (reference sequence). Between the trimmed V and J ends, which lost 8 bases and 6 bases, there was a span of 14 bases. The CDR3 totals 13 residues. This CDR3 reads CATSRGRGNIQYF. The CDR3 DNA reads TGTGCCACCTCCCGCGGGCGGGGAAACATTCAGTACTTC.

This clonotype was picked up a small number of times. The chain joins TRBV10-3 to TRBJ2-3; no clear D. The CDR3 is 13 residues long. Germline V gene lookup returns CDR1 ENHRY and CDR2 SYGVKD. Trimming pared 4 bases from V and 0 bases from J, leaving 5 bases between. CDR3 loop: CAISAPSTDTQYF. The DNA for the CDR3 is TGTGCCATCAGTGCACCAAGCACAGATACGCAGTATTTT.

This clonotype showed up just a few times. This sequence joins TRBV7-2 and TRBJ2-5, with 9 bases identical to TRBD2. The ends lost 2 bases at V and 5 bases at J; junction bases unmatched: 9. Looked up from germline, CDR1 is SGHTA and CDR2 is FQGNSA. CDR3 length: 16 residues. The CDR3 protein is CASSLTRGLAGETQYF. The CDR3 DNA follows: TGTGCCAGCAGCTTAACCCGAGGGCTAGCGGGGGAGACCCAGTACTTC.